This record covers a single T cell receptor beta chain. What it recognizes is unknown. The source of the sample is a study of cytomegalovirus exposure and HLA in healthy donors. V lost 5 bases, J lost 2 bases, and 6 bases stayed unmatched. The CDR3 is made up of 15 amino acids. Germline V gives CDR1 SGHTA, CDR2 FQGTGA. General study points: There were a few CMV-associated chains whose specificity for CMV antigens was confirmed in vitro. Some public TCRs appeared in many individuals, while most sequences were rare. A later examination showed that TCR association rates differed by HLA locus, with DRB1 most and HLA-C fewest.

The PCR made use of 60 Vbeta and 13 Jbeta primers. Sequenced by immunoSEQ multiplex PCR; TCRdb stores in-frame clones only, minus some. This table has about 190,000 clones, roughly 90% appearing once. This chain uses TRBV7-3 with TRBJ2-1; 7 bases map to TRBD2. This TCR derives from a woman aged 25 to 45 in good health and CMV-seronegative. The specimen was PBMCs. Here the CDR3 DNA reads TGTGCCAGCAGCCCCCTGGGGGGGGCCTACAATGAGCAGTTCTTC. Amino acid sequence: CASSPLGGAYNEQFF. The variable domain in full, with the rest retrieved from reference TRBV7-3 and TRBJ2-1, is GAGVSQTPSNKVTEKGKYVELRCDPISGHTALYWYRQSLGQGPEFLIYFQGTGAADDSGLPNDRFFAVRPEGSVSTLKIQRTERGDSAVYLCASSPLGGAYNEQFFGPGTRLTVL.